This T cell receptor beta chain was observed in a study of blood T cell repertoires in COVID-19. On the study more broadly: Researchers got acute and convalescent COVID-19 samples from the United States, Italy and Spain. T cells, B-cell-depleted T cells, or PBMCs supplied cDNA or gDNA.

All recovered Cohort 3 donors got two negative PCRs, got clearance, or saw symptom resolution. Original processing notes: The authors estimated nucleated cell counts from reference gene primer amplification. Profiled with immunoSEQ multiplex PCR; TCRdb holds only in-frame clones, not every one. V and J calls plus clone size are reproduced from that table; the DNA served to infer D and trimming. The sample has about 350,000 clones, roughly 87% seen once. Germline V gene data show CDR1 as LNHNV and CDR2 as YYDKDF (reference sequence). This CDR3 contains 15 residues. Trimming took 5 bases from V and 7 from J; bases not matched to a gene: 8.

The chain is built from TRBV15 and TRBJ2-1; 10 bases match TRBD2. The source material was PBMCs or T cells enriched from blood (not recorded which). This sequence was found in a woman under 40 who had recovered from COVID-19. CDR3: CATSERLAGKNEQFF. DNA for the CDR3: TGTGCCACCAGCGAACGACTAGCGGGTAAGAATGAGCAGTTCTTC.